Presented here are 20 T cell receptor beta chains from one specimen sequenced in a study of blood T cell repertoires in COVID-19. TCRdb's copy holds only in-frame clones and misses some; the assay was immunoSEQ multiplex PCR. The data contain roughly 500,000 clones, 88% of them singletons. The sample comprised PBMCs or T cells enriched from blood (not recorded which). Receptors originate from a middle-aged woman who had recovered from COVID-19.

The chain has TRBV21-1 and TRBJ2-3; TRBD2 was called by the table and not checked on the DNA. TRBV21-1 is shown as a pseudogene. This CDR3 contains 15 residues. In DNA, the CDR3 is TGTGCCAGCGAAATGACTAGCGGGAGGCCAGATACGCAGTATTTT. It encodes CASEMTSGRPDTQYF.

V usage is TRBV25-1 and J usage is TRBJ2-1; 9 nucleotides align to TRBD2. Per germline, CDR1 MGHDK and CDR2 SYGVNS. V shed 7 bases, J shed 7 bases, and the junction held 11 bases outside the gene matches. CDR3 size: 15 residues. The CDR3: CASTWGGRAGNEQFF. CDR3 bases: TGTGCCAGCACATGGGGCGGGAGGGCCGGAAATGAGCAGTTCTTC.

The chain has TRBV28 and TRBJ1-2, with 7 bases matching TRBD1. The germline gives CDR1 MDHEN, CDR2 SYDVKM. The CDR3 has 14 amino acids. Losses at the gene ends were 5 bases for V and 5 bases for J; bases not matched to a gene: 8. CDR3 coding DNA: TGTGCCAGCAGTCTGCCGGGACAGAATTATGGCTACACCTTC. Residues: CASSLPGQNYGYTF.

The gene calls are TRBV13 and TRBJ1-1; D ambiguous. V was trimmed by 7 bases and J by 0 bases, leaving 9 bases between them. This CDR3 has 13 amino acids. The germline V gene encodes CDR1 PRHDT and CDR2 FYEKMQ (reference sequence). As DNA, the CDR3 is TGTGCCAGCAAACTAGATTTGAACACTGAAGCTTTCTTT. Translated: CASKLDLNTEAFF. The full variable domain, in which reference TRBV13 and TRBJ1-1 provide the parts outside the CDR3, is AAGVIQSPRHLIKEKRETATLKCYPIPRHDTVYWYQQGPGQDPQFLISFYEKMQSDKGSIPDRFSAQQFSDYHSELNMSSLELGDSALYFCASKLDLNTEAFFGQGTRLTVV.

The chain's CDR3 is CASSHSTRATTDTQYF. The DNA for the CDR3 is TGCGCCAGCAGCCATTCGACCCGCGCGACAACAGATACGCAGTATTTT. The chain combines TRBV4-3 with TRBJ2-3; D not resolved. Germline CDR1 and CDR2: LGHNA and YSLEER. Trimming cost V 3 bases and J 3 bases, with 16 bases left between them. The CDR3 runs 16 residues.

The chain carries TRBV10-3 and TRBJ2-3, with D unclear. Germline V gene data show CDR1 as ENHRY and CDR2 as SYGVKD. Trimming stripped 3 bases from V and 4 bases from J, with 8 bases between. The CDR3 loop spans 13 amino acids. Written as DNA, the CDR3 is TGTGCCATCAGTGAACTGTTAGCAGATACGCAGTATTTT. Translating it yields CAISELLADTQYF.

This clone was seen only once. The chain carries TRBV7-2 and TRBJ1-1; a weak D match, TRBD1 (5 bases). This CDR3 comprises 14 residues. Trimming removed 3 bases at V and 1 base at J, with 9 bases between. CDR1 is SGHTA, CDR2 FQGNSA, per germline. CDR3 DNA: TGTGCCAGCAGCTTTTCCGACAGGAACACTGAAGCTTTCTTT. Protein sequence: CASSFSDRNTEAFF.

The rearrangement uses TRBV5-1 and TRBJ2-1; TRBD1 agrees at 7 bases. The CDR3 runs 17 residues. The J segment lost 7 bases and the V segment lost 0 bases, leaving 13 bases of the junction unmatched. CDR1 SGHRS and CDR2 YFSETQ come from the germline V gene. The chain's CDR3 is CASSLGVAAGGSNEQFF. CDR3 nucleotide sequence: TGCGCCAGCAGCTTGGGGGTGGCGGCAGGGGGTTCGAATGAGCAGTTCTTC.

This clone was counted once. The chain combines TRBV4-1 with TRBJ1-2, with a possible D match to TRBD1 (5 bases). Trimming pared 1 base from V and 6 bases from J, leaving 12 bases between. The V gene's germline CDR1 is MGHRA and CDR2 YSYEKL. This CDR3 has 14 residues. CDR3 sequence: CASSQVGGEDGYTF. Here the CDR3 DNA reads TGCGCCAGCAGCCAAGTGGGAGGGGAGGATGGCTACACCTTC.

This chain joins TRBV21-1 and TRBJ2-7; the tabulated D call, TRBD1, remains unverified against the DNA. TRBV21-1 is classified as a pseudogene. The CDR3 has 14 amino acids. The CDR3 here is CANAGTGINYEQYF. The CDR3 coding sequence is TGTGCCAACGCCGGGACAGGGATAAACTACGAGCAGTACTTC.

The gene calls are TRBV6-5 and TRBJ2-7; 8 nucleotides align to TRBD2. Losses at the gene ends were 6 bases for V and 7 bases for J; bases not matched to a gene: 8. The CDR3 is 13 residues long. Germline V CDR1 and CDR2: MNHEY, SVGAGI. The CDR3 DNA sequence: TGTGCCAGCAGCTTACGGGAGGGCAAGGAGCAGTACTTC. Translation: CASSLREGKEQYF.

The V and J genes are TRBV2 and TRBJ2-3, with TRBD1 as a possible D gene (6 bases). V dropped 3 bases and J dropped 7 bases, with 14 bases sitting between them. Germline CDR1 SNHLY, CDR2 FYNNEI. This CDR3 is built from 14 residues. The DNA for the CDR3 is TGTGCCAGCAGTGAGTGGAGAGGGACAAATACGCAGTATTTT. Translated, it gives CASSEWRGTNTQYF.

CDR3 sequence: CASSRMTSGSSDEQYF. The CDR3, as DNA: TGCGCCAGCAGCCGGATGACTAGCGGGAGTTCCGACGAGCAGTACTTC. V gene TRBV5-1 combines with J gene TRBJ2-7; 12 positions agree with TRBD2. V shed 4 bases, J shed 5 bases, and the junction held 10 bases outside the gene matches. Germline-derived CDR1 and CDR2 are SGHRS and YFSETQ. The CDR3 covers 16 residues.

The chain links TRBV2 to TRBJ2-1; tentatively, D is TRBD1 (6 bases). The CDR3 extends over 16 amino acids. Germline lookup yields CDR1 SNHLY and CDR2 FYNNEI. V was pared by 2 bases and J by 0 bases, with 11 bases between. Here the CDR3 reads CASSEQGISSYNEQFF. CDR3 DNA sequence: TGTGCCAGCAGTGAACAGGGGATAAGCTCCTACAATGAGCAGTTCTTC.

The chain couples TRBV5-6 to TRBJ1-2, with D tentatively TRBD1 (6 bases). The CDR3 loop spans 14 amino acids. The V gene's germline CDR1 is SGHDT and CDR2 YYEEEE. Deletions cut 3 bases from V and 2 bases from J, with 11 bases between. CDR3 in DNA: TGTGCCAGCAGCTGGGGTGACAGGAACTATGGCTACACCTTC. It codes for CASSWGDRNYGYTF.

As concerns this clone: This same CDR3 is encoded by further DNA sequences in the sample. The J gene is TRBJ1-2, the V gene TRBV12-3 or TRBV12-4; 9 bases match TRBD1. The V and J ends lost 5 bases and 3 bases, in that order; junction bases with no gene match: 1. The CDR3 runs to 13 residues. The CDR3 sequence is CASSRTGDYGYTF. The CDR3 region has the DNA TGTGCCAGCAGTCGGACAGGGGACTATGGCTACACCTTC.

This clone came up a few times. This chain links TRBV6-5 with TRBJ1-1, with 8 nucleotides matching TRBD1. This CDR3 contains 13 residues. Trimming took 6 bases from V and 5 from J; bases not matched to a gene: 5. Germline V CDR1 and CDR2: MNHEY, SVGAGI. CDR3 DNA: TGTGCCAGCAGGGTACAGGGGGTTACTGAAGCTTTCTTT. Encoded protein: CASRVQGVTEAFF.

The chain joins TRBV5-1 to TRBJ2-5, with a tentative D call TRBD1 (6 bases). V was trimmed by 4 bases and J by 2 bases, leaving 21 bases between them. The CDR3 extends over 17 amino acids. From germline, CDR1 is SGHRS and CDR2 YFSETQ. For the CDR3, the DNA is TGCGCCAGCAGCCCGATCGGGACACAGAAGAGTCAAGAGACCCAGTACTTC. Translated, it gives CASSPIGTQKSQETQYF.

This clone has only one observation. Mismatch with germline at one junction end may stem from a read error. The CDR3 is CSAYGLAENF. The CDR3 DNA reads as TGCAGTGCTTATGGACTAGCGGAGAACTTC. The genes are TRBV20-1 and TRBJ2-5, with TRBD2 matching over 10 bases. The CDR3 covers 10 residues. The V gene's germline CDR1 is DFQATT and CDR2 SNEGSKA (reference sequence).

V is TRBV28 and J is TRBJ1-2; maybe TRBD1 (5 bases). V lost 3 bases to trimming and J lost 6 bases, with 11 bases between them. The CDR3 sequence is 13 residues long. CDR1 is MDHEN, CDR2 SYDVKM, per germline. The CDR3 DNA is TGTGCCAGCAGTTTGGGCAGGGTAAATGGCTACACCTTC. Translated, it gives CASSLGRVNGYTF.